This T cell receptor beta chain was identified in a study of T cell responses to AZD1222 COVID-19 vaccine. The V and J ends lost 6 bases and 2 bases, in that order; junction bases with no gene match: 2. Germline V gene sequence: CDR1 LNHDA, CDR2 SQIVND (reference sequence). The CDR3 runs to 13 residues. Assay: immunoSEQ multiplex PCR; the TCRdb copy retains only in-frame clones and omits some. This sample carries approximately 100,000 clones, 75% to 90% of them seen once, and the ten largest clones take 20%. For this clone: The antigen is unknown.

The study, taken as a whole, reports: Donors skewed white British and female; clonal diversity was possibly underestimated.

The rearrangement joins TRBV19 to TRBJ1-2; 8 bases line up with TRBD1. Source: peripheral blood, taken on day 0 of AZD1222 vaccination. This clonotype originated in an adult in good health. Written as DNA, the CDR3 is TGTGCCAGTAGGAACAGGGGGAACTATGGCTACACCTTC. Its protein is CASRNRGNYGYTF.